A selection of T cell receptor beta chains follows, all from one sample in a study of cytomegalovirus exposure and HLA in healthy donors. Repertoires were generated with immunoSEQ multiplex PCR, while TCRdb's copy carries only in-frame clones and drops some. The sample includes fewer than 200,000 clones, 75% to 90% of them seen just once. Source material: PBMCs. These receptor sequences come from a boy aged 2 to 10 in good health and CMV-seronegative. Both conserved end residues are part of each CDR3. Some rows have no size entry. The others give once, few or many, or a class for an expanded clone.

. TRBJ1-3 TRBV30 CAWSVRGTIYF
. TRBJ2-3 TRBV7-2 CASSAQTGVVADTQYF
once . TRBV7-2 CASSAAAQPVYEQYF
. TRBJ2-2 TRBV5-1 CASSPGLAGNTGELFF
. TRBJ2-1 TRBV5-1 CASSGLPGQGNEQFF
. TRBJ2-2 TRBV10-2 CASSEPSGGATGELFF
. TRBJ2-3 TRBV19 CASSPPGGGSTDTQYF
. TRBJ1-5 TRBV7-2 CASSTGQVRNQPQHF
once TRBJ2-3 TRBV2 CASRGSTDTQYF
once TRBJ2-7 TRBV7-9 CASSFGARRAIGEQYF
. TRBJ2-7 TRBV18 CASSPDRGFDEQYF
. TRBJ1-2 TRBV27 CASSLEGGDRGDLGYTF
. TRBJ1-1 TRBV7-3 CASSFRLSSSPAFF
. TRBJ1-6 TRBV30 CAWKAGSPLHF
. TRBJ1-5 TRBV4-1 CASSQENYQPQHF
. TRBJ2-3 TRBV13 CASSLALTDTQYF
. TRBJ2-3 TRBV15 CATSRVRDTQYF
. TRBJ2-3 TRBV7-9 CASSLGEREPGTDTQYF
once TRBJ1-5 TRBV28 CASSPLQGLNQPQHF
. TRBJ2-5 TRBV5-1 CASRTSGTSGSRETQYF
. TRBJ1-6 TRBV6-1 CASSGKRGRSHNSPLHF
. TRBJ2-1 TRBV4-2 CASSLFSARSSYNEQFF